This T cell receptor beta chain emerged from a study of shared clonotypes between healthy human individuals. Overall study findings and caveats: An effect of sequencing depth on clonotype sharing among donors was expected.

The CDR3 spans 16 residues. Trimming took 2 bases from V and 0 from J, leaving 11 bases between them. From germline, CDR1 is MNHEY and CDR2 SVGAGI. Turning to this clone: Its specificity is not known.

Loaded into unsorted PBMC replicate PCRs was approximately 300 ng DNA, about 30,000 T cell genomes. Clones were sequenced by immunoSEQ multiplex PCR, and TCRdb holds only the in-frame ones, with some missing. The sample contains fewer than 600,000 clones, roughly 80% of which appear only once. Donors, without exception, were Caucasian adults residing in Nashville, Tennessee. The unsorted samples took about 90 million PBMCs to get genomic DNA. This sequence was found in a woman in her thirties or forties in good health. Some clones in this sample may be carry-over from other donors' samples. Sequencing was performed on PBMCs. The chain links TRBV6-5 to TRBJ1-3; possible D gene TRBD1, 5 bases. The CDR3 nucleotides are TGTGCCAGCAGTTACGGGGCACCGGGCTCTGGAAACACCATATATTTT. Translated, it gives CASSYGAPGSGNTIYF.